A selection of T cell receptor beta chains follows, all from one sample in a study of control samples from healthy donors and cancer patients. Method: immunoSEQ multiplex PCR; TCRdb's copy keeps in-frame clones and lacks some. The sample carries tens of thousands of clones, about 90% recorded once. The sequencing sample was made of PBMCs. These receptors came from a woman in her fifties or sixties with head and neck cancer. The CDR3 runs from the conserved cysteine through the conserved F or W. The D gene is left open where the match is weak. Where a row states a size, it is once, few, many or the class of an expanded clone; other rows omit it.

>.|TRBV5-1|.|TRBJ1-5
TGCGCCAGCAGGGTAGACACAGGTGGCAATCAGCCCCAGCATTTT
CASRVDTGGNQPQHF
>.|TRBV4-2|.|TRBJ2-7
TGTGCCAGCAGCCAAGAACGCACTCCCGACTACGAGCAGTACTTC
CASSQERTPDYEQYF
>TRBD2|TRBV5-1|.|TRBJ2-2
TGCGCCAGCACCGGGAGGCTAGCGGGAGGGCCGGTCACCGGGGAGCTGTTTTTT
CASTGRLAGGPVTGELFF
>.|TRBV7-2|.|TRBJ1-1
TGTGCCAGCAGCTTATCGGGGGAGACTGAAGCTTTCTTT
CASSLSGETEAFF
>.|TRBV11-2|once|TRBJ2-7
TGTGCCAGCAGCTTTCACAGGGACTCCTCCTACGAGCAGTACTTC
CASSFHRDSSYEQYF
>.|TRBV24-1|.|TRBJ2-5
TGTGCCACCAGTGTTGCTAGGCGAGGGACCCAGTACTTC
CATSVARRGTQYF
>.|TRBV7-9|.|TRBJ2-3
TGTGCCAGCAGCACAGACCCGGGCACAGATACGCAGTATTTT
CASSTDPGTDTQYF
>TRBD1|TRBV19|.|TRBJ1-2
TGTGCCAGTAGTACTAACAGACAGGGGGATGTCGGCTACACCTTC
CASSTNRQGDVGYTF
>TRBD1|TRBV5-5|.|TRBJ2-7
TGTGCCAGCAGCAGGGACAGACTCCTCTACGAGCAGTACTTC
CASSRDRLLYEQYF
>.|TRBV28|once|TRBJ1-5
TGTGCCAGCAGTTTTTGGCCAGGATCAGGGCAGCCCCAGCATTTT
CASSFWPGSGQPQHF
>.|TRBV19|.|TRBJ2-5
TGTGCCAGTAGTATGAGTTCGGGGTTTAGGGAGACCCAGTACTTC
CASSMSSGFRETQYF
>.|TRBV19|.|TRBJ1-1
TGTGCCAGTAGTACCCGGGACCATGAAGCTTTCTTT
CASSTRDHEAFF
>TRBD2|TRBV6-5|.|TRBJ2-7
TGTGCCAGCAGTTCTGGGCGGGAGTGGGAGCAGTACTTC
CASSSGREWEQYF
>TRBD2|TRBV5-1|.|TRBJ2-6
TGCGCCAGCTGCTGGGGACTCGCGGGAGGGGGGACTGGGGCCAACGTCCTGACTTTC
CASCWGLAGGGTGANVLTF
>.|TRBV4-1|.|TRBJ2-6
TGCGCCAGCAGCCAAGTGAGCCAGAGCTCTGGGGCCAACGTCCTGACTTTC
CASSQVSQSSGANVLTF
>.|TRBV5-5|once|TRBJ1-2
TGTGCCAGCAGCAGAACGGGACCCCCCAGTGGCTACACCTTC
CASSRTGPPSGYTF
>.|TRBV12-5|.|TRBJ2-1
TGTGCTAGTGGTTTGCAGGGTAGGGGCAATGAGCAGTTCTTC
CASGLQGRGNEQFF
>.|TRBV19|once|TRBJ1-5
TGTGCCAGTAGTACTGTAAATCAGCCCCAGCATTTT
CASSTVNQPQHF
>.|TRBV2|.|TRBJ1-2
TGTGCCAGCAGTTCAGGGGCGGGCTATGGCTACACCTTC
CASSSGAGYGYTF
>TRBD2|TRBV6-6|.|TRBJ2-1
TGTGCCAGCACCCCCGGGACTAGCGGACTTTTGGGTGAGCAGTTCTTC
CASTPGTSGLLGEQFF
>TRBD2|TRBV11-2|.|TRBJ2-1
TGTGCCAGCAGCTTTAGCGGGCGTAGATTACAGAATGAGCAGTTCTTC
CASSFSGRRLQNEQFF
>TRBD2|TRBV27|.|TRBJ2-2
TGTGCCAGCAGTTTATTTCGGACTAGCACATACACCGGGGAGCTGTTTTTT
CASSLFRTSTYTGELFF
>TRBD2|TRBV6-1|once|TRBJ2-1
TGTGCCAGCAGTGATTCTCGACTAGCGGGACTCGATGAGCAGTTCTTC
CASSDSRLAGLDEQFF
>TRBD2|TRBV15|once|TRBJ2-5
TGTGCCACCAGCAGAGGCGGGGGGCTAGAAAGGGAGACCCAGTACTTC
CATSRGGGLERETQYF
>TRBD1|TRBV5-1|.|TRBJ1-1
TGCGCCAGCAGCCTAGCCGGGACAGCTAAGAACACTGAAGCTTTCTTT
CASSLAGTAKNTEAFF
>.|TRBV28|.|TRBJ2-1
TGTGCCAGCAGTTTAAGGGGGGGGCGGGAGCTTCTTAGGAGCAATGAGCAGTTCTTC
CASSLRGGRELLRSNEQFF
>TRBD1|TRBV27|.|TRBJ2-7
TGTGCCAGCAGTTTATATGGGACAGGGGTTTACGAGCAGTACTTC
CASSLYGTGVYEQYF
>TRBD2|TRBV9|.|TRBJ2-5
TGTGCCAGCAGCGTCGGCCTAGCGGGCTTTAGAGAGACCCAGTACTTC
CASSVGLAGFRETQYF
>.|TRBV2|once|TRBJ2-5
TGTGCCAGCAAGGGAGAGGGAGAGACCCAGTACTTC
CASKGEGETQYF
>TRBD2|TRBV5-6|.|TRBJ2-7
TGTGCCAGCAGCTTGGTTGCTAGCGGGCTCTCCTACGAGCAGTACTTC
CASSLVASGLSYEQYF
>TRBD2|TRBV19|.|TRBJ2-1
TGTGCCAGTACCTCACTAGGGACTATTAGCAATGAGCAGTTCTTC
CASTSLGTISNEQFF
>.|TRBV6-2/TRBV6-3|.|TRBJ1-6
TGTGCCAGCAGTCCCCTCCTGGGGGCTTCACCCCTCCACTTT
CASSPLLGASPLHF
>.|TRBV19|.|TRBJ1-1
TGTGCCAGTAGTTCACAGAACACTGAAGCTTTCTTT
CASSSQNTEAFF
>TRBD1|TRBV18|.|TRBJ1-2
TGTGCCAGCTCCCCCGGGACAGGGGGCGAAGGCTACACCTTC
CASSPGTGGEGYTF
>TRBD2|TRBV13|.|TRBJ2-4
TGTGCCAGCAGCCCCAAGTGGGATAGCGGGACTGCCAAAAACATTCAGTACTTC
CASSPKWDSGTAKNIQYF
>.|TRBV4-2|few|TRBJ1-4
TGTGCCAGCAGCCAAGATAAGGAGGAAAAACTGTTTTTT
CASSQDKEEKLFF
>TRBD1|TRBV11-1|.|TRBJ2-2
TGTGCCAGCAGCTTAGGGACAGGGTATACCGGGGAGCTGTTTTTT
CASSLGTGYTGELFF
>.|TRBV11-2|.|TRBJ2-7
TGTGCCAGCAGCCCATACTACGAGCAGTACTTC
CASSPYYEQYF
>.|TRBV19|.|TRBJ1-1
TGTGCCAGTAGTATGGTCGGAGTCCGTGGGAACACTGAAGCTTTCTTT
CASSMVGVRGNTEAFF
>.|TRBV2|.|TRBJ2-3
TGTGCCAGCAGTGATAAGCGGCCTAGCACAGATACGCAGTATTTT
CASSDKRPSTDTQYF
>.|TRBV7-8|.|TRBJ2-3
TGTGCCAGCAGCTTATTTGGGAGCTTCGCAAACGGGGGCACAGATACGCAGTATTTT
CASSLFGSFANGGTDTQYF
>TRBD1|TRBV5-4|.|TRBJ2-3
TGTGCCAGCAGCCCCCGACAGGGATTGGGGACAGATACGCAGTATTTT
CASSPRQGLGTDTQYF
>TRBD2|TRBV7-9|.|TRBJ2-1
TGTGCCAGCAGCCTAACTAGCGGGAGTACGAATGAGCAGTTCTTC
CASSLTSGSTNEQFF
>TRBD1|TRBV11-1|.|TRBJ2-3
TGTGCCAGCAGCTTAGGAAGGACAGGGTCAGATACGCAGTATTTT
CASSLGRTGSDTQYF
>.|TRBV6-2/TRBV6-3|.|TRBJ1-5
TGTGCCAGCAGTTACGGCGAGGCAGCCAATCAGCCCCAGCATTTT
CASSYGEAANQPQHF